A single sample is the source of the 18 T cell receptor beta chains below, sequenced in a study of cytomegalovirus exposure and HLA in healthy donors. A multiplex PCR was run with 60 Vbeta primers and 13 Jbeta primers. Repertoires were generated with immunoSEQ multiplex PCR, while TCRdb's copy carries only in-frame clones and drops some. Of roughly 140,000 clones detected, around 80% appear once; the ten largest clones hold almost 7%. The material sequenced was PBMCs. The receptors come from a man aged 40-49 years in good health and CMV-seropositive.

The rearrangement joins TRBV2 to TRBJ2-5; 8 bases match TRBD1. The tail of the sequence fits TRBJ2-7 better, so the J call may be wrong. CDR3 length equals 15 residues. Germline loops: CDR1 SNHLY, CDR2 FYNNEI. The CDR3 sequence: CASSGMDRDPYEQYF. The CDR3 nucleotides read TGTGCCAGCAGTGGTATGGACAGGGACCCCTACGAGCAGTACTTC.

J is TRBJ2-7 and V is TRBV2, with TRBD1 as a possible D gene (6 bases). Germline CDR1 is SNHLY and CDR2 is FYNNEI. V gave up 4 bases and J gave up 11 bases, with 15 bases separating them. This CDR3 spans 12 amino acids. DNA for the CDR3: TGTGCCAGCAGTGGGGACACCCCGGCGGAGTACTTC. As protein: CASSGDTPAEYF.

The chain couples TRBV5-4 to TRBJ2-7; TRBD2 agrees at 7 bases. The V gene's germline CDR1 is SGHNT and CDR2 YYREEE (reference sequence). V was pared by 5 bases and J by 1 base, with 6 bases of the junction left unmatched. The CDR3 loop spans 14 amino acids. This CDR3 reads CASSVSSGSYEQYF. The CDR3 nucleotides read TGTGCCAGCAGTGTGTCTAGCGGTTCCTACGAGCAGTACTTC.

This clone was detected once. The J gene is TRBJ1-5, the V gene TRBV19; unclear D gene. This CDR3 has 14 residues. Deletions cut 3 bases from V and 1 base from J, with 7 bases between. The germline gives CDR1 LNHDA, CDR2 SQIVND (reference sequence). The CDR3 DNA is TGTGCCAGTAGTATGGTGAGCAGCAATCAGCCCCAGCATTTT. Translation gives CASSMVSSNQPQHF.

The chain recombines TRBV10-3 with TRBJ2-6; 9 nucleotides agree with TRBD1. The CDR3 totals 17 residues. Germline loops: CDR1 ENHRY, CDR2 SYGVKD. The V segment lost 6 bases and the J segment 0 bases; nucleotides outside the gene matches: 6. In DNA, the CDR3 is TGTGCCATCAGACCCGGGACAGGGCCCTCTGGGGCCAACGTCCTGACTTTC. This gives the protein CAIRPGTGPSGANVLTF.

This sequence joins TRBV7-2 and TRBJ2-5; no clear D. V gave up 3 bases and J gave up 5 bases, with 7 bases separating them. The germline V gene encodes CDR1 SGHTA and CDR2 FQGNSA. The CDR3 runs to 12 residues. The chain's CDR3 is CASSLSSETQYF. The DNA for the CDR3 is TGTGCCAGCAGCTTGTCCTCGGAGACCCAGTACTTC.

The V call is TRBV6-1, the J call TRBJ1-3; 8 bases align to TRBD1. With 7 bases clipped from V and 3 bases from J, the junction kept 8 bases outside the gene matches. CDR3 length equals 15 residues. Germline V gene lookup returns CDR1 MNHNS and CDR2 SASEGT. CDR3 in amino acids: CASTIQGEVGNTIYF. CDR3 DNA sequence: TGTGCCAGCACCATACAGGGGGAAGTTGGAAACACCATATATTTT.

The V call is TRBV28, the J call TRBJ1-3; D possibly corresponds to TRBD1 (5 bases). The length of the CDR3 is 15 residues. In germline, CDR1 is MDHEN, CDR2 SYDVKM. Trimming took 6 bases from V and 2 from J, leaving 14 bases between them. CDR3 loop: CASSPPGGTGNTIYF. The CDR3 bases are TGTGCCAGCAGCCCCCCCGGGGGGACTGGAAACACCATATATTTT.

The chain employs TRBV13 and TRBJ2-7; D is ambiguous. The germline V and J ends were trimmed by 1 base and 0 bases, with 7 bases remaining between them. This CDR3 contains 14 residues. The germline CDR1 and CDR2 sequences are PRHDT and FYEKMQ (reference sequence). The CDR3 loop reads CASSLDSFSYEQYF. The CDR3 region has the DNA TGTGCCAGCAGCTTAGACTCATTCTCCTACGAGCAGTACTTC. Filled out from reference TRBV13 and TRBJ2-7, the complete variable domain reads AAGVIQSPRHLIKEKRETATLKCYPIPRHDTVYWYQQGPGQDPQFLISFYEKMQSDKGSIPDRFSAQQFSDYHSELNMSSLELGDSALYFCASSLDSFSYEQYFGPGTRLTVT.

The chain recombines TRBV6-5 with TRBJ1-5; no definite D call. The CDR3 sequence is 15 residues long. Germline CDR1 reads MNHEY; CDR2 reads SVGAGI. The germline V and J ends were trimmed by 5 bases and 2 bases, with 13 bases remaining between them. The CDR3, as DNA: TGTGCCAGCAGTCTAACGAGAGAGGGCAATCAGCCCCAGCATTTT. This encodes CASSLTREGNQPQHF.

This CDR3 reads CASSSWTVNTEAFF. CDR3 sequence (DNA): TGTGCCAGCAGTTCATGGACAGTGAACACTGAAGCTTTCTTT. V gene TRBV28 combines with J gene TRBJ1-1; D possibly corresponds to TRBD1 (6 bases). Per the germline V gene, CDR1 is MDHEN and CDR2 is SYDVKM. The CDR3 spans 14 residues. Trimming shortened V by 4 bases and J by 0 bases, and 9 bases separated the two germline ends.

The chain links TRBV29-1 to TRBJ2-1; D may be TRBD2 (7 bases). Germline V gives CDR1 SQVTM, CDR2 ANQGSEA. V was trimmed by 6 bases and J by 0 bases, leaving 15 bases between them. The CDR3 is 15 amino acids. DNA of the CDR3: TGCAGCGTCGCGGAGGGGGGGAGCTCCTACAATGAGCAGTTCTTC. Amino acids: CSVAEGGSSYNEQFF.

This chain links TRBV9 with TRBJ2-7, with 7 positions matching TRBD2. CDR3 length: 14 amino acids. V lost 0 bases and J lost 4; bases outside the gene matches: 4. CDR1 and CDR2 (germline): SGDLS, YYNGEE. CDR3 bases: TGTGCCAGCAGCGTAGGCGGACTAGGGTACGAGCAGTACTTC. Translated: CASSVGGLGYEQYF.

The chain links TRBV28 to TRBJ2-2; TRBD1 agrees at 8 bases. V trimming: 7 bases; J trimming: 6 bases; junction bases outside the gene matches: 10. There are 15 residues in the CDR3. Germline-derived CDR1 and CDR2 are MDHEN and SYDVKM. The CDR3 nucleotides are TGTGCCAGCACCCCCGCGACAGGGGTCCCCGGGGAGCTGTTTTTT. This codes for CASTPATGVPGELFF.

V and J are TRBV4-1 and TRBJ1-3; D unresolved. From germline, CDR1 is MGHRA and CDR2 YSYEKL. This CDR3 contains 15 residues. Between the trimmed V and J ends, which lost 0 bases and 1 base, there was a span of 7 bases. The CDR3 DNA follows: TGCGCCAGCAGCCAAGATCGGGGATCTGGAAACACCATATATTTT. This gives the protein CASSQDRGSGNTIYF.

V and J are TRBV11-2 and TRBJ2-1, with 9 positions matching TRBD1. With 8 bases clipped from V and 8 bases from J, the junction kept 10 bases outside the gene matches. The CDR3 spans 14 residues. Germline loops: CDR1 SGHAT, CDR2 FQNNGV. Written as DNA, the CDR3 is TGTGCCAGCTGCCGGGACAGGGTATTGGATGAGCAGTTCTTC. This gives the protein CASCRDRVLDEQFF.

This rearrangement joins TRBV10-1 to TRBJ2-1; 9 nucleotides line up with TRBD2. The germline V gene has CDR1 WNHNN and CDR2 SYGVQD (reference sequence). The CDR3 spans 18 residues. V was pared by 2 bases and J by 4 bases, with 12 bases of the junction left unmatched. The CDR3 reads CASSELAGHTSIYNEQFF. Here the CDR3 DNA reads TGCGCCAGCAGTGAGCTAGCGGGGCATACATCCATTTACAATGAGCAGTTCTTC.

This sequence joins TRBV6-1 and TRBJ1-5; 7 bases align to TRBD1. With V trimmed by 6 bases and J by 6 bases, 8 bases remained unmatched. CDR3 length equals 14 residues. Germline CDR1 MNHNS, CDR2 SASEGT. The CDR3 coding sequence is TGTGCCAGCAGCCCTACGACAGGGTTTCAGCCCCAGCATTTT. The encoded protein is CASSPTTGFQPQHF.